This T cell receptor beta chain was recorded in a study of T cell responses to AZD1222 COVID-19 vaccine. Study-level results: Clonal diversity was possibly underestimated, and white British individuals and females predominated among donors. Without day 14 samples, only post-peak T cell repertoires were studied.

A word on this clone: Its antigen remains unknown.

Losses at the gene ends were 2 bases for V and 6 bases for J; bases not matched to a gene: 1. CDR1 and CDR2 (germline): MDHEN, SYDVKM. CDR3 length equals 13 residues. Method: immunoSEQ multiplex PCR; TCRdb's copy keeps in-frame clones and lacks some. The data contain about 75,000 clones, roughly 87% of them seen just once; the ten biggest clones take up roughly 18%. The chain has TRBV28 and TRBJ1-1; the match to TRBD1 covers 9 bases. This TCR was sampled from an adult who received the AZD1222 COVID-19 vaccine. The input for sequencing was peripheral blood, taken 28 days after the second AZD1222 dose. The CDR3 here is CASSLGTGSEAFF. CDR3 bases: TGTGCCAGCAGTTTAGGGACAGGGTCTGAAGCTTTCTTT.